The 5 T cell receptor beta chains reported below all come from one sample, sequenced in a study of cytomegalovirus exposure and HLA in healthy donors. Vbeta (60) and Jbeta (13) primers were used in the PCR. The protocol was immunoSEQ multiplex PCR, while the TCRdb copy is restricted to in-frame clones and leaves out a portion. The sample shows about 83,000 clones, around 81% of them seen only once. Sequences were obtained from PBMCs. Receptors originate from a man aged 18 to 29 in good health and CMV-seropositive.

The chain couples TRBV9 to TRBJ1-2; 7 bases fit TRBD1. CDR3 size: 15 residues. Trimming at V came to 3 bases and at J to 7 bases, leaving 12 bases not matched to a gene. CDR1 and CDR2 from the germline V gene are SGDLS and YYNGEE. CDR3 amino acids: CASSGQNRGPGGYTF. Written as DNA, the CDR3 is TGTGCCAGCAGCGGACAAAACAGGGGCCCAGGTGGCTACACCTTC.

The rearrangement uses TRBV5-4 and TRBJ2-7; D call uncertain. V was shortened by 4 bases and J by 5 bases, with 10 bases between the two germline ends. CDR3 length equals 12 residues. CDR1 SGHNT and CDR2 YYREEE come from the germline V gene (reference sequence). CDR3 nucleotides: TGTGCCAGCAGCATCACTACTCACGAGCAGTACTTC. It is translated as CASSITTHEQYF.

This chain links TRBV29-1 with TRBJ1-1; D is unclear. CDR1 SQVTM and CDR2 ANQGSEA come from the germline V gene. V lost 4 bases to trimming and J lost 0 bases, with 12 bases between them. This CDR3 has 14 residues. The CDR3 loop reads CSVVFGHMNTEAFF. The CDR3 nucleotides read TGCAGCGTTGTTTTTGGCCATATGAACACTGAAGCTTTCTTT. Full variable domain (outside the CDR3, taken from reference TRBV29-1 and TRBJ1-1): SAVISQKPSRDICQRGTSLTIQCQVDSQVTMMFWYRQQPGQSLTLIATANQGSEATYESGFVIDKFPISRPNLTFSTLTVSNMSPEDSSIYLCSVVFGHMNTEAFFGQGTRLTVV.

The chain uses TRBV5-1 and TRBJ2-1; 10 bases align to TRBD2. The CDR3 contains 15 residues. Germline assignment: CDR1 SGHRS and CDR2 YFSETQ. The ends lost 5 bases at V and 5 bases at J; junction bases unmatched: 7. The CDR3 protein is CASRPAGGPHNEQFF. CDR3 in DNA: TGCGCCAGCAGACCAGCGGGAGGGCCACACAATGAGCAGTTCTTC.

This chain links TRBV7-2 with TRBJ2-7; D may be TRBD2 (6 bases). Germline V gene data show CDR1 as SGHTA and CDR2 as FQGNSA. V was trimmed by 4 bases and J by 3 bases, leaving 13 bases between them. The CDR3 length is 14 residues. This CDR3 is CASSSSARGYEQYF. The CDR3 coding sequence is TGTGCCAGCAGCTCTAGCGCAAGGGGCTACGAGCAGTACTTC.